These 24 T cell receptor beta chains originate from one sample sequenced in a study of vaccination and CD4 T cells after COVID-19. The treatment denotes: 10-day PBMC culture with coronavirus spike peptide pools or control peptides (ViraFEST assay). The study sequenced cultured CD4+ T cell DNA using the Oncomine TCR Beta short-read assay. TCRdb passed the PCR reads through MiXCR, listing each CDR3 protein once. The sample has some 16,000 distinct CDR3 sequences, around 80% seen once. The antigens these receptors bind are not known. The starting material was CD4+ T cells from blood, cultured in vitro, obtained after SARS-CoV-2 vaccination. Receptors originate from a human donor who received a COVID-19 vaccine.

The chain couples TRBV2 to TRBJ1-5; no clear D gene. Germline lookup yields CDR1 SNHLY and CDR2 FYNNEI. The CDR3 sequence is 15 residues long. V was trimmed by 2 bases and J by 4 bases, leaving 12 bases between them. CDR3 in DNA: TGTGCCAGCAGTGAATCGGGTCGGGGAAATCAGCCCCAGCATTTT. Its protein is CASSESGRGNQPQHF.

The chain couples TRBV6-1 to TRBJ2-7; 13 bases align to TRBD2. This CDR3 has 16 amino acids. With V trimmed by 2 bases and J by 7 bases, 8 bases remained unmatched. Germline V gene data show CDR1 as MNHNS and CDR2 as SASEGT. The CDR3 sequence is CASSEYIGLAGDEQYF. For the CDR3, the DNA is TGTGCCAGCAGTGAATATATAGGACTAGCGGGGGATGAGCAGTACTTC.

The genes are TRBV5-4 and TRBJ2-3, with 15 bases fitting TRBD2. With 4 bases clipped from V and 3 bases from J, the junction kept 3 bases outside the gene matches. CDR1 SGHNT and CDR2 YYREEE come from the germline V gene (reference sequence). CDR3 size: 16 residues. The CDR3 DNA follows: TGTGCCAGCAGCAGGACTAGCGGGGGGGAAACAGATACGCAGTATTTT. It codes for CASSRTSGGETDTQYF.

In DNA form, the CDR3 reads TGTGCCTGGAGGAAAGGGACAGGGTATGGCTACACCTTC. Translation gives CAWRKGTGYGYTF. The chain couples TRBV30 to TRBJ1-2; 9 bases fit TRBD1. Germline CDR1 GTSNPN, CDR2 SVGIG (reference sequence). V shed 3 bases, J shed 5 bases, and the junction held 4 bases outside the gene matches. This CDR3 region has 13 residues.

Note on this clonotype: Mismatch with germline at one junction end may stem from a read error. This chain joins TRBV7-3 and TRBJ2-7; 7 positions agree with TRBD2. Germline V gene lookup returns CDR1 SGHTA and CDR2 FQGTGA. The CDR3 totals 13 residues. This chain's CDR3 is CASSSPGGGEQYF. The CDR3 nucleotides read TGTGCCAGCAGCTCCCCGGGGGGAGGGGAGCAGTACTTT.

In this sample, this clonotype turned up a few times. The rearrangement links TRBV12-3 or TRBV12-4 to TRBJ1-6; 7 nucleotides match TRBD1. With 10 bases clipped from V and 0 bases from J, the junction kept 15 bases outside the gene matches. The CDR3 has 18 amino acids. The chain's CDR3 is CATSRTGRGSSYNSPLHF. CDR3 nucleotides: TGTGCCACATCACGGACAGGACGTGGGAGCTCCTATAATTCACCCCTCCACTTT.

This clonotype was found once. This chain links TRBV6-2 or TRBV6-3 with TRBJ1-2; D not resolved. V was clipped by 5 bases and J by 2 bases, with 9 bases between them. The CDR3 runs to 13 residues. Looked up from germline, CDR1 is MNHEY and CDR2 is SVGEGT. The CDR3 region is CASSVQMNYGYTF. The CDR3 nucleotides are TGTGCCAGCAGTGTCCAGATGAACTATGGCTACACCTTC.

The sample holds one count of this clonotype. The J gene is TRBJ1-5, the V gene TRBV7-8; D is perhaps TRBD1 (5 bases). V lost 1 base, J lost 3 bases, and 7 bases lay in between. CDR3 length: 14 residues. From germline, CDR1 is SGHVS and CDR2 FQNEAQ. The CDR3 sequence is CASSLGRVNQPQHF. The CDR3 region has the DNA TGTGCCAGCAGCTTAGGCAGGGTCAATCAGCCCCAGCATTTT.

V gene TRBV7-2 combines with J gene TRBJ2-2; D not certain. The V gene's germline CDR1 is SGHTA and CDR2 FQGNSA. The CDR3 spans 12 residues. Trimming stripped 1 base from V and 7 bases from J, with 4 bases between. The DNA of the CDR3 is TGTGCCAGCAGCTTAGTTGTCGGGGAGCTGTTTTTT. This codes for CASSLVVGELFF.

V usage is TRBV2 and J usage is TRBJ1-6; no definite D call. Germline CDR1 is SNHLY and CDR2 is FYNNEI. The CDR3 has 14 amino acids. V gave up 7 bases and J gave up 5 bases, with 12 bases separating them. CDR3 sequence reads: CASKREIDNSPLHF. The CDR3 nucleotides read TGTGCCAGCAAAAGGGAGATCGATAATTCACCCCTCCACTTT. Complete variable domain (other parts from reference TRBV2 and TRBJ1-6): EPEVTQTPSHQVTQMGQEVILRCVPISNHLYFYWYRQILGQKVEFLVSFYNNEISEKSEIFDDQFSVERPDGSNFTLKIRSTKLEDSAMYFCASKREIDNSPLHFGNGTRLTVT.

This chain connects TRBV27 to TRBJ2-2; D not resolved. Germline V gene lookup returns CDR1 MNHEY and CDR2 SMNVEV (reference sequence). The ends were cut back, 5 bases at V and 4 bases at J, with 11 bases in the middle. This CDR3 has 14 amino acids. CDR3 sequence reads: CASSPDRITGELFF. In DNA form, the CDR3 reads TGTGCCAGCAGTCCGGACCGAATCACCGGGGAGCTGTTTTTT.

The chain links TRBV7-9 to TRBJ2-2; D unresolved. The CDR3 covers 11 residues. In germline, CDR1 is SEHNR, CDR2 FQNEAQ (reference sequence). The V and J ends lost 4 bases and 5 bases respectively, with 2 bases between them. In nucleotides, the CDR3 is TGTGCCAGCAGCTATACCGGGGAGCTGTTTTTT. The encoded protein is CASSYTGELFF.

Judged by abundance, this clonotype is large. This chain uses TRBV5-4 with TRBJ2-3; 7 bases line up with TRBD1. Germline values: CDR1 SGHNT, CDR2 YYREEE (reference sequence). The length of the CDR3 is 16 residues. Unmatched junction bases numbered 6, after V lost 0 bases and J lost 2 bases. The CDR3 spells CASSLVAGGDTDTQYF. CDR3 bases: TGTGCCAGCAGCTTGGTGGCAGGGGGAGACACAGATACGCAGTATTTT.

The chain links TRBV6-1 to TRBJ1-6; TRBD1 agrees at 7 bases. The CDR3 length is 17 residues. V was pared by 7 bases and J by 9 bases, with 18 bases of the junction left unmatched. Germline CDR1 and CDR2: MNHNS and SASEGT. The CDR3 loop is CASKPRAGQTSRSPLHF. CDR3 nucleotide sequence: TGTGCCAGCAAACCCCGAGCGGGACAGACCTCTCGTTCACCCCTCCACTTT.

The chain employs TRBV7-8 and TRBJ1-6; 7 nucleotides match TRBD1. This CDR3 comprises 17 residues. V gave up 5 bases and J gave up 4 bases; unmatched junction bases: 11. Germline CDR1 SGHVS, CDR2 FQNEAQ. The CDR3 region has the DNA TGTGCCAGCAGCCGTAGGAAACAGGGGCTGTATAATTCACCCCTCCACTTT. This encodes CASSRRKQGLYNSPLHF.

This clonotype came up a few times. This chain connects TRBV20-1 to TRBJ1-6; D gene ambiguous. Trimming removed 3 bases at V and 8 bases at J, with 14 bases between. This CDR3 is 14 amino acids long. Germline-derived CDR1 and CDR2 are DFQATT and SNEGSKA (reference sequence). The CDR3 spells CSASGRASDSPLHF. In DNA, the CDR3 is TGCAGTGCTAGCGGGAGGGCCAGCGATTCACCCCTCCACTTT.

In this sample, this clonotype turned up a few times. The chain employs TRBV24-1 and TRBJ2-1; 9 bases match TRBD1. CDR3 length equals 15 residues. With 3 bases clipped from V and 8 bases from J, the junction kept 7 bases outside the gene matches. Germline V gene data show CDR1 as KGHDR and CDR2 as SFDVKD. The CDR3 region is CATSDMDRGRDEQFF. Written as DNA, the CDR3 is TGTGCCACCAGTGATATGGACAGGGGACGGGATGAGCAGTTCTTC.

This chain links TRBV30 with TRBJ1-6; D gene uncertain. Germline V lookup: CDR1 GTSNPN, CDR2 SVGIG (reference sequence). Trimming removed 5 bases at V and 5 bases at J, with 13 bases between. This CDR3 region has 14 residues. Here the CDR3 reads CAWGESLNNSPLHF. CDR3 coding DNA: TGTGCCTGGGGGGAGTCGCTTAATAATTCACCCCTCCACTTT.

The table lists this clonotype with a few counts. The chain couples TRBV20-1 to TRBJ1-1, with D maybe TRBD1 (5 bases). Deletions cut 0 bases from V and 3 bases from J, with 20 bases between. This CDR3 region has 17 residues. Germline V gene sequence: CDR1 DFQATT, CDR2 SNEGSKA (reference sequence). The CDR3 DNA reads TGCAGTGCTAGAGATGGGGCGAAGGTCCTAGGGGACACTGAAGCTTTCTTT. Residues: CSARDGAKVLGDTEAFF.

This rearrangement joins TRBV30 to TRBJ2-3; D possibly corresponds to TRBD2 (5 bases). V was clipped by 5 bases and J by 1 base, with 13 bases between them. CDR3 length equals 14 residues. Germline V CDR1 and CDR2: GTSNPN, SVGIG (reference sequence). The CDR3 protein is CAWGYHSGTDTQYF. The CDR3 DNA is TGTGCCTGGGGATACCATAGCGGCACAGATACGCAGTATTTT.

About this clonotype itself: Relative to the germline gene, one junction end is altered; a read error may explain this. The chain combines TRBV5-6 with TRBJ1-4; the D gene is possibly TRBD1 (6 bases). CDR3 length: 14 amino acids. Germline CDR1 reads SGHDT; CDR2 reads YYEEEE. CDR3 in amino acids: CASSLLGARRKTVF. The CDR3 DNA reads as TGTGCCAGCAGCTTGTTGGGGGCCCGTAGAAAAACTGTTTTT.

The V gene is TRBV2, the J gene TRBJ1-2, with D uncertain. V was shortened by 4 bases and J by 5 bases, with 14 bases between the two germline ends. The germline V gene has CDR1 SNHLY and CDR2 FYNNEI. The CDR3 loop spans 14 amino acids. The CDR3 bases are TGTGCCAGCAGTGGGCTCGGAGCACATTATGGCTACACCTTC. Encoded protein: CASSGLGAHYGYTF.

The gene calls are TRBV6-2 or TRBV6-3 and TRBJ2-5, with 10 bases fitting TRBD2. J was trimmed by 5 bases and V by 0 bases; bases with no gene match: 9. Germline V gene lookup returns CDR1 MNHEY and CDR2 SVGEGT. This CDR3 is built from 17 residues. The DNA of the CDR3 is TGTGCCAGCAGTTACTCGACAAGCGGGGGGGCCTGGGAGACCCAGTACTTC. Protein: CASSYSTSGGAWETQYF.

V is TRBV6-5 and J is TRBJ2-4; 7 positions agree with TRBD1. The CDR3 has 17 amino acids. The germline V gene has CDR1 MNHEY and CDR2 SVGAGI. The V and J ends lost 2 bases and 2 bases, in that order; junction bases with no gene match: 9. CDR3 in DNA: TGTGCCAGCAGTTACGCTACCGTGACAGGGTCCAAAAACATTCAGTACTTC. Translation gives CASSYATVTGSKNIQYF.